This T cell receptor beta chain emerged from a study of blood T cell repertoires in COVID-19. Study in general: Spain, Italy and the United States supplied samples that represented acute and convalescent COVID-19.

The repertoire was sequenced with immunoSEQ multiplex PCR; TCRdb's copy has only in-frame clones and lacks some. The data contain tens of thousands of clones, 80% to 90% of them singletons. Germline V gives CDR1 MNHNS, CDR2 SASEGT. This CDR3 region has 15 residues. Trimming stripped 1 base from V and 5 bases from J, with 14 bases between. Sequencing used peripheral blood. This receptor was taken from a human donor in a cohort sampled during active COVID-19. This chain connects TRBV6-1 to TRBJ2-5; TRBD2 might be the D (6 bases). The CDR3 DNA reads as TGTGCCAGCAGTGAAGGAGGGAGGATGTGGGAGACCCAGTACTTC. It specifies CASSEGGRMWETQYF.